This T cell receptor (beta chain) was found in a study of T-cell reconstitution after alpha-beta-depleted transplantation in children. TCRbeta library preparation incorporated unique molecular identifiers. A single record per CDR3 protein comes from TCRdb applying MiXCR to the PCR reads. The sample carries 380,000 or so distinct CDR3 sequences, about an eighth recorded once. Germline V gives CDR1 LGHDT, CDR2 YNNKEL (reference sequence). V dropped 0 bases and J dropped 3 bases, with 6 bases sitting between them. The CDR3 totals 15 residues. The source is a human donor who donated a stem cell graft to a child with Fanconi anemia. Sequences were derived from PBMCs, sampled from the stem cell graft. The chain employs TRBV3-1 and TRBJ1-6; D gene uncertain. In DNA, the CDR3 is TGTGCCAGCAGCCAAGAGATGATCTATAATTCACCCCTCCACTTT. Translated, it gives CASSQEMIYNSPLHF.